This TCR beta chain was recorded in a study of CD8 T cells in ankylosing spondylitis. Study-wide results and limits: It appeared that ankylosing spondylitis blood was characterized by a TCR beta motif of eight highly homologous variants. Researchers report that disease-linked clones proved CD8+ and relatively rare in peripheral blood. Reported data indicate significant enrichment of disease-linked clones within matched ankylosing spondylitis synovial fluid.

With molecular barcodes, quantitative 5'-RACE was used to make the TCR beta libraries. TCRdb analysed the 5' RACE reads with MiXCR anew, one entry per CDR3 protein. Counted here are approximately 200,000 distinct CDR3 sequences, about 13% occurring once; the ten biggest clones make up 15% to 20%. This clonotype has ten or more counts. Its antigen is unknown. V lost 2 bases and J 2 bases, leaving 9 bases between the germline ends. This CDR3 is built from 14 residues. Germline V CDR1 and CDR2: SSHAT, FNYEAQ (reference sequence). This clonotype was obtained from a male donor with ankylosing spondylitis or in good health (not recorded which). The specimen was blood, either unsorted or a sorted T cell fraction (not recorded which). J is TRBJ2-5 and V is TRBV7-7; D perhaps matches TRBD2 (6 bases). CDR3 region: CASSLYRGQETQYF. The CDR3 DNA reads as TGTGCCAGCAGCTTATATCGGGGGCAAGAGACCCAGTACTTC.